This T cell receptor (beta chain) is from a study of OX40 agonist ivuxolimab in advanced cancers. The CDR3 length is 15 residues. Germline CDR1 reads SGHDN; CDR2 reads FVKESK. Trimming removed 4 bases at V and 4 bases at J, with 13 bases between. TCRdb's copy holds only in-frame clones and misses some; the assay was immunoSEQ multiplex PCR. This table holds approximately 50,000 clones, around 85% found once. Sample: CD4+ or CD8+ T cells sorted from blood, taken in a trial of the OX40 agonist ivuxolimab. The rearrangement uses TRBV14 and TRBJ2-2, with a weak D call TRBD2 (5 bases). The source is an adult with an advanced solid tumor such as melanoma, head and neck, liver or kidney cancer. The CDR3 DNA follows: TGTGCCAGCAGCCGTTTCCGGGGTAGCACCGGGGAGCTGTTTTTT. Translating gives CASSRFRGSTGELFF.